This T cell receptor (beta chain) was identified in a study of Ad26.COV2.S vaccination and SARS-CoV-2 variants. Study at large: Donor joined the COV1001 Ad26.COV2.S trial arm. Ad26.COV2.S shots went into the muscle once or twice, 56 days apart. The study, taken as a whole, reports: Total T cell responses, in the TCR breadth and depth analyses, may have been underestimated. Similar non-spike TCR breadth was observed in recipients of vaccine and of placebo.

This clone was recorded a few times. Its antigen is undetermined. TCRdb keeps only in-frame clones here, not all; method: immunoSEQ multiplex PCR. This table has a few hundred thousand clones, around nine tenths appearing once. The CDR3 is 12 amino acids. CDR1 is KGHDR and CDR2 is SFDVKD in the germline V gene. V was cut by 7 bases and J by 6 bases, with 11 bases left in between. Treatment given: some 20 received Ad26.COV2.S at low or high dose, single or two shots; five or six received placebo; per-sample allocation not given. Samples analyzed were those drawn on day 63 after the first vaccine or placebo injection.

The sequenced sample was peripheral blood, obtained in a trial of Ad26.COV2.S vaccine versus placebo. The sequence was collected from a person between 18 and 65 years old who received the Ad26.COV2.S COVID-19 vaccine or a placebo. This rearrangement joins TRBV24-1 to TRBJ1-1; perhaps TRBD1 as D (5 bases). CDR3 sequence (DNA): TGTGCCACCAGGGGGACCGCCCCTGAAGCTTTCTTT. Protein: CATRGTAPEAFF.